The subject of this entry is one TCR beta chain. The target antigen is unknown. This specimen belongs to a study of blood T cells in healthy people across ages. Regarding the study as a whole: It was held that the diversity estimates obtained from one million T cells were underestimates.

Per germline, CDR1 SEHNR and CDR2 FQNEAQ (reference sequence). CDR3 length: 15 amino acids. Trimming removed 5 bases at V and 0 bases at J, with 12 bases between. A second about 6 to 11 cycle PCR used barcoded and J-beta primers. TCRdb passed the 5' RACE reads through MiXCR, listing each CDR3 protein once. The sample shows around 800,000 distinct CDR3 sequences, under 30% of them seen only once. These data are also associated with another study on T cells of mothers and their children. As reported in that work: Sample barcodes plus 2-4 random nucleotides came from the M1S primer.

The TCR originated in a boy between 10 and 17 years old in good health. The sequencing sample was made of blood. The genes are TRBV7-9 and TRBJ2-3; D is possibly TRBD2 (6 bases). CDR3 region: CASSRGAGSTDTQYF. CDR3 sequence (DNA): TGTGCCAGCAGCAGAGGGGCGGGGAGCACAGATACGCAGTATTTT.